Presented here are 30 T cell receptor beta chains from one specimen sequenced in a study of fetal regulatory T cell absence and autoimmunity. The data were produced by immunoSEQ multiplex PCR, yet TCRdb's version contains in-frame clones alone and is incomplete. The sample holds 95,000 or so clones; more than 70% are singletons and the top ten take 1.5% to 2%. The specimen sequenced was pancreas tissue. All receptors come from a male donor with IPEX syndrome.

V gene TRBV27 combines with J gene TRBJ1-4; D may be TRBD1 (5 bases). The CDR3 extends over 14 amino acids. Germline assignment: CDR1 MNHEY and CDR2 SMNVEV (reference sequence). Deletions cut 4 bases from V and 3 bases from J, with 9 bases between. The CDR3 DNA sequence: TGTGCCAGCAGTTCAAGACAGCCTAATGAAAAACTGTTTTTT. Amino acids: CASSSRQPNEKLFF.

This chain uses TRBV6-1 with TRBJ1-1; D unresolved. From germline, CDR1 is MNHNS and CDR2 SASEGT. The CDR3 spans 14 residues. V lost 4 bases and J lost 5, with 14 bases in between. DNA of the CDR3: TGTGCCAGCAGTGTCAGACGGGCCCCGACTGAAGCTTTCTTT. Protein sequence: CASSVRRAPTEAFF.

This clone was seen more than once but under ten times. The rearrangement links TRBV9 to TRBJ2-2; D remains ambiguous. The CDR3 has 13 amino acids. CDR1 is SGDLS and CDR2 is YYNGEE in the germline V gene. V was trimmed by 3 bases and J by 8 bases, leaving 11 bases between them. In DNA, the CDR3 is TGTGCCAGCAGCGGAAACTATGGGGGGGAGCTGTTTTTT. It yields the protein CASSGNYGGELFF.

The rearrangement links TRBV18 to TRBJ2-5; D is undetermined. V dropped 6 bases and J dropped 0 bases, with 5 bases sitting between them. CDR3 length equals 12 residues. Per germline, CDR1 KGHSH and CDR2 LQKENI. The CDR3 reads CASSRYQETQYF. CDR3 sequence (DNA): TGTGCCAGCTCCCGGTACCAAGAGACCCAGTACTTC.

This clone was seen only a few times. V is TRBV27 and J is TRBJ2-7, with TRBD2 as a possible D gene (6 bases). This CDR3 has 15 residues. CDR1 MNHEY and CDR2 SMNVEV come from the germline V gene (reference sequence). V was shortened by 1 base and J by 0 bases, with 10 bases between the two germline ends. CDR3 in DNA: TGTGCCAGCAGTTTATGGGCGGGGAGCTCCTACGAGCAGTACTTC. It encodes CASSLWAGSSYEQYF.

CDR3 region: CASSSLDGSYGYTF. DNA for the CDR3: TGTGCCAGCAGCTCCCTGGACGGTTCCTATGGCTACACCTTC. V and J are TRBV5-4 and TRBJ1-2; D is unresolved. CDR1 and CDR2 from the germline V gene are SGHNT and YYREEE (reference sequence). The CDR3 spans 14 residues. V was trimmed by 3 bases and J by 4 bases, leaving 13 bases between them.

This clone occurred a few times. The chain uses TRBV10-3 and TRBJ1-4; 7 nucleotides line up with TRBD1. The germline CDR1 and CDR2 sequences are ENHRY and SYGVKD. The V gene end was trimmed by 3 bases and the J gene end by 8 bases; junction bases not matched to a gene: 0. The CDR3 runs 12 residues. The CDR3 spells CAISEGGEKLFF. CDR3 DNA: TGTGCCATCAGTGAAGGGGGCGAAAAACTGTTTTTT.

The chain combines TRBV11-3 with TRBJ1-6; the D is unclear. V dropped 1 base and J dropped 8 bases, with 6 bases sitting between them. The CDR3 is 13 residues long. Germline CDR1 SGHNT, CDR2 YENEEA. The CDR3 here is CASSLAPYSPLHF. CDR3 bases: TGTGCCAGCAGCTTAGCTCCTTATTCACCCCTCCACTTT.

The J gene is TRBJ1-2, the V gene TRBV7-6, with 8 bases that match TRBD1. The J segment lost 5 bases and the V segment lost 5 bases, leaving 7 bases of the junction unmatched. The CDR3 loop spans 14 amino acids. From germline, CDR1 is SGHVS and CDR2 FNYEAQ. The CDR3 sequence: CASSPWTGPYGYTF. The CDR3 coding sequence is TGTGCCAGCAGCCCATGGACAGGGCCTTATGGCTACACCTTC.

This chain joins TRBV7-9 and TRBJ2-3; D possibly corresponds to TRBD2 (5 bases). V was trimmed by 5 bases and J by 5 bases, leaving 11 bases between them. Germline CDR1 reads SEHNR; CDR2 reads FQNEAQ (reference sequence). CDR3 length equals 13 residues. CDR3 amino acids: CASSRSAVDTQYF. Here the CDR3 DNA reads TGTGCCAGCAGCCGTAGCGCGGTAGATACGCAGTATTTT. The variable domain in full, completed from reference TRBV7-9 and TRBJ2-3, reads DTGVSQNPRHKITKRGQNVTFRCDPISEHNRLYWYRQTLGQGPEFLTYFQNEAQLEKSRLLSDRFSAERPKGSFSTLEIQRTEQGDSAMYLCASSRSAVDTQYFGPGTRLTVL.

J is TRBJ2-5 and V is TRBV20-1; D gene ambiguous. Trimming stripped 3 bases from V and 11 bases from J, with 7 bases between. The CDR3 runs 9 residues. Germline CDR1 and CDR2: DFQATT and SNEGSKA (reference sequence). The CDR3 region has the DNA TGCAGTGCTAGTTTAGAACAGTACTTC. The encoded protein is CSASLEQYF.

J is TRBJ1-2 and V is TRBV7-6, with 8 nucleotides matching TRBD1. In germline, CDR1 is SGHVS, CDR2 FNYEAQ. The trim removed 2 bases at V and 4 bases at J, leaving 3 bases unmatched. CDR3 length: 14 residues. The DNA of the CDR3 is TGTGCCAGCAGCTTATTGGGACAGGCCTATGGCTACACCTTC. This sequence encodes CASSLLGQAYGYTF.

The chain combines TRBV6-5 with TRBJ2-1; D may be TRBD2 (5 bases). V was clipped by 6 bases and J by 8 bases, with 20 bases between them. The V gene's germline CDR1 is MNHEY and CDR2 SVGAGI. The CDR3 is 15 amino acids. The CDR3: CASSSDSPIHHEQFF. Written as DNA, the CDR3 is TGTGCCAGCAGCTCGGACTCTCCCATACATCATGAGCAGTTCTTC.

The chain has TRBV6-5 and TRBJ2-3; 8 bases are a match to TRBD1. Per germline, CDR1 MNHEY and CDR2 SVGAGI. V lost 2 bases to trimming and J lost 1 base; unmatched junction nucleotides: 2. This CDR3 is 15 amino acids long. The CDR3 DNA sequence: TGTGCCAGCAGTTACACGACAGGGGGCACAGATACGCAGTATTTT. This encodes CASSYTTGGTDTQYF.

The CDR3, as DNA: TGTGCCTCCGCAGCCGGGACAGGGAATTCACCCCTCCACTTT. Its translation is CASAAGTGNSPLHF. The rearrangement uses TRBV30 and TRBJ1-6, with 9 nucleotides matching TRBD1. The germline V gene encodes CDR1 GTSNPN and CDR2 SVGIG (reference sequence). The CDR3 is 14 residues long. Trimming cost V 7 bases and J 7 bases; bases outside gene matches: 8.

This chain's CDR3 is CATPTSSKTQYF. For the CDR3, the DNA is TGTGCCACCCCGACTAGCTCCAAGACCCAGTACTTC. V usage is TRBV7-7 and J usage is TRBJ2-5, with 7 nucleotides matching TRBD2. Germline CDR1 is SSHAT and CDR2 is FNYEAQ (reference sequence). J was trimmed by 6 bases and V by 10 bases; bases with no gene match: 8. This CDR3 has 12 amino acids. Filled out from reference TRBV7-7 and TRBJ2-5, the complete variable domain reads GAGVSQSPRYKVTKRGQDVTLRCDPISSHATLYWYQQALGQGPEFLTYFNYEAQPDKSGLPSDRFSAERPEGSISTLTIQRTEQRDSAMYRCATPTSSKTQYFGPGTRLLVL.

This clone occurred a few times. The chain combines TRBV6-5 with TRBJ2-2; TRBD2 is a possible D gene (6 bases). Per germline, CDR1 MNHEY and CDR2 SVGAGI. The CDR3 is 15 amino acids. Trimming removed 7 bases from V and 4 bases from J, with 16 bases in between. This chain's CDR3 is CASKLGGAFTGELFF. As DNA, the CDR3 is TGTGCCAGCAAGCTCGGCGGGGCTTTCACCGGGGAGCTGTTTTTT.

The V call is TRBV11-3, the J call TRBJ2-7; perhaps TRBD2 as D (7 bases). The CDR3 sequence is 13 residues long. V was pared by 5 bases and J by 4 bases, with 12 bases between. Germline V gene sequence: CDR1 SGHNT, CDR2 YENEEA. The CDR3 DNA reads TGTGCCAGCAGCCAGGGAGGGGGTTACGAGCAGTACTTC. Its protein product is CASSQGGGYEQYF.

This chain joins TRBV11-3 and TRBJ1-1; 8 bases align to TRBD1. Germline V gene data show CDR1 as SGHNT and CDR2 as YENEEA. CDR3 length equals 16 residues. V trimming: 5 bases; J trimming: 1 base; junction bases outside the gene matches: 9. The CDR3 here is CASSPDRGQSNTEAFF. In DNA form, the CDR3 reads TGTGCCAGCAGCCCCGACAGGGGACAATCGAACACTGAAGCTTTCTTT.

CDR3 in DNA: TGTGCCAGCAGTACCCAATGGGGGTCGCCGGCTGAAGCTTTCTTT. Its translation is CASSTQWGSPAEAFF. The chain joins TRBV27 to TRBJ1-1, with D perhaps matching TRBD1 (5 bases). CDR1 and CDR2 from the germline V gene are MNHEY and SMNVEV (reference sequence). The germline V and J ends were trimmed by 5 bases and 6 bases, with 19 bases remaining between them. The length of the CDR3 is 15 residues.

The chain uses TRBV11-2 and TRBJ1-2; 9 nucleotides line up with TRBD1. In germline, CDR1 is SGHAT, CDR2 FQNNGV. Germline trimming cut 5 bases from V and 6 bases from J; bases unmatched to any gene: 10. CDR3 length equals 15 residues. The CDR3, as DNA: TGTGCCAGCAGCGTTCCGGGACAGGGTTGGGATGGCTACACCTTC. Translation: CASSVPGQGWDGYTF.

The gene calls are TRBV27 and TRBJ1-1; 7 bases fit TRBD1. Germline V gene sequence: CDR1 MNHEY, CDR2 SMNVEV (reference sequence). The trim removed 1 base at V and 2 bases at J, leaving 4 bases unmatched. The CDR3 length is 15 residues. The CDR3 coding sequence is TGTGCCAGCAGTTTATGGGGACAGCTAAACACTGAAGCTTTCTTT. This gives the protein CASSLWGQLNTEAFF.

The rearrangement joins TRBV5-5 to TRBJ2-1, with 7 bases lining up with TRBD1. The CDR3 runs to 15 residues. V trimming: 3 bases; J trimming: 3 bases; junction bases outside the gene matches: 6. Germline lookup yields CDR1 SGHKS and CDR2 YYEKEE (reference sequence). The CDR3, as DNA: TGTGCCAGCAGCTCGCTAGACAGGGTCTACAATGAGCAGTTCTTC. This codes for CASSSLDRVYNEQFF.

J is TRBJ2-1 and V is TRBV6-5; no firm D call. The CDR3 loop spans 11 amino acids. The germline V gene has CDR1 MNHEY and CDR2 SVGAGI. Deletions cut 6 bases from V and 13 bases from J, with 13 bases between. The CDR3 sequence is CASRPAGVQFF. CDR3 bases: TGTGCCAGCAGGCCCGCCGGTGTACAGTTCTTC.

The chain couples TRBV2 to TRBJ1-2; the D is unclear. The CDR3 runs 12 residues. Germline V gene sequence: CDR1 SNHLY, CDR2 FYNNEI. V was cut by 4 bases and J by 1 base, with 4 bases left in between. Here the CDR3 DNA reads TGTGCCAGCAGTGGGAGTAACTATGGCTACACCTTC. Encoded protein: CASSGSNYGYTF.

This chain uses TRBV19 with TRBJ2-1, with D hard to call. The CDR3 has 15 residues. V lost 9 bases and J lost 0, with 15 bases in between. Germline lookup yields CDR1 LNHDA and CDR2 SQIVND (reference sequence). CDR3 loop: CASSILQTSYNEQFF. DNA of the CDR3: TGTGCCAGCTCCATCCTGCAAACCTCCTACAATGAGCAGTTCTTC.

This clone occurred a few times. This chain connects TRBV6-5 to TRBJ2-7; TRBD1 aligns across 11 bases. Germline V gene data show CDR1 as MNHEY and CDR2 as SVGAGI. This CDR3 has 14 amino acids. V was clipped by 7 bases and J by 2 bases; unmatched bases: 4. CDR3 DNA sequence: TGTGCCAGCACTCCGGGACAGGGGGCCTACGAGCAGTACTTC. It yields the protein CASTPGQGAYEQYF.

The CDR3 is CASSHTRGALDTQYF. The CDR3 nucleotides read TGTGCCAGCAGCCACACGCGGGGGGCCCTAGATACGCAGTATTTT. V is TRBV4-2 and J is TRBJ2-3; TRBD2 matches 8 bases. The germline CDR1 and CDR2 sequences are LGHNA and YNFKEQ. The CDR3 is 15 amino acids. Trimming cost V 3 bases and J 5 bases; bases outside gene matches: 7.

The V gene is TRBV5-1, the J gene TRBJ1-4, with no clear D. With 4 bases removed from V and 0 bases from J, the gap between germline ends came to 7 bases. The length of the CDR3 is 14 residues. The germline V gene encodes CDR1 SGHRS and CDR2 YFSETQ. The CDR3 DNA is TGCGCCAGCAGCGAGGCTCCAACTAATGAAAAACTGTTTTTT. Residues: CASSEAPTNEKLFF.

The rearrangement joins TRBV7-2 to TRBJ2-5, with unresolved D. Looked up from germline, CDR1 is SGHTA and CDR2 is FQGNSA. This CDR3 comprises 13 residues. V lost 0 bases to trimming and J lost 4 bases, with 6 bases between them. The CDR3 spells CASSLALGETQYF. CDR3 DNA: TGTGCCAGCAGCTTAGCGTTGGGAGAGACCCAGTACTTC.